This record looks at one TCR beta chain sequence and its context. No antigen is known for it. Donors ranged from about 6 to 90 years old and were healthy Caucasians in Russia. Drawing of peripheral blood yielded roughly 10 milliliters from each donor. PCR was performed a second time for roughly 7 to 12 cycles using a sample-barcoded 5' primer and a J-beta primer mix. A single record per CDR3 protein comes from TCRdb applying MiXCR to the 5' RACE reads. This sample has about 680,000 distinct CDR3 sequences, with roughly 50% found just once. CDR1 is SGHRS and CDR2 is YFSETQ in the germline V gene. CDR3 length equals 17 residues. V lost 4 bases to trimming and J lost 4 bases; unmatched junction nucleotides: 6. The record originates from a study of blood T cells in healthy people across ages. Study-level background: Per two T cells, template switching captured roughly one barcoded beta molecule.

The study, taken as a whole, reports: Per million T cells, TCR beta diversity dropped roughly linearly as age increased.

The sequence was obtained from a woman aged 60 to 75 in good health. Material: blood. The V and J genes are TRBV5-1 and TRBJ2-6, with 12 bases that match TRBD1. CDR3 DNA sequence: TGCGCCAGCAGCCTGTTGGGACAGGGGGCCGGGGCCAACGTCCTGACTTTC. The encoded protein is CASSLLGQGAGANVLTF.